One T cell receptor (beta chain) is described in this entry. It has no known antigen specificity. There are no base qualities to consult, and no much larger clone falls within one base. The collaborating institutions used their own protocols to collect whole blood in K2EDTA tubes. Collaborator samples were shipped for TCRbeta analysis as frozen whole blood, isolated PBMCs, or DNA extracted from either sample type. This record belongs to a study of blood T cell repertoires in COVID-19 (TCRdb year 2020). Context from the whole study: Collaborator samples came from the United States, Italy and Spain and covered acute and convalescent phases of COVID-19. The prospective study material was composed of cDNA or gDNA derived from T cells, B-cell-depleted T cells, or PBMCs. Deeply sampled blood TCRbeta repertoires from subjects exposed to, actively infected with, or recovered from COVID-19 were included in the dataset. The repertoires were released in a freely available public database intended as a resource for research on the immune response to SARS-CoV-2. Samples were obtained from the ongoing ImmuneRACE study (first 160 participants) and from some 1,200 subjects provided by 6 global collaborators. Nearly every sample came with metadata listing a de-identified subject ID, COVID-19 status, age in years and sex. Where available, HLA class I and class II types were obtained from metadata supplied by the sample provider rather than from assay-based typing.

The immunoSEQ Assay, a bias-controlled multiplex PCR, was used to amplify TCRbeta CDR3 regions from genomic DNA. The original pipeline was this. Within the assay, amplification of reference gene primers was used to estimate how many nucleated cells each sample contained. To quantify the absolute abundance of each unique TCRbeta CDR3 rearrangement, sequence reads were collapsed and filtered. For each sample, productive Simpson clonality was calculated by taking the square root of Simpson's diversity index across productive rearrangements. TCRdb stores this immuneACCESS table with in-frame sequences only. Part of the clones is absent; in the studies checked, under half of the shortfall reflects unresolved V genes, and no reason is known for the rest. V and J calls plus clone size are reproduced from that table; the DNA served to infer D and trimming. In all, the sample holds 15,000 or so clones, and roughly four fifths of those were seen once. The biggest ten clones account for less than 25% of the sample.

Study-wide findings and limitations: Clinical and demographic metadata were provided uncurated, with the amount varying by source and participant.

The material sequenced was peripheral blood. This TCR was recovered from a man aged 80 or over with active COVID-19.

The CDR3 reads CASSLGRGLAGGTSYNEQFF. The nucleotides read TGTGCCAGCAGCTTGGGGCGGGGACTAGCGGGAGGGACCTCCTACAATGAGCAGTTCTTC. This sequence uses TRBV5-4 and TRBJ2-1, with 16 bases aligning to TRBD2. The germline V gene (reference sequence) gives CDR1 as SGHNT and CDR2 as YYREEE. Trimmed from V: 0 bases; trimmed from J: 0 bases; junction bases lacking a gene match: 6. From its cysteine to its phenylalanine, the CDR3 spans 20 amino acids. The DNA shown is the 60-base CDR3, in frame from base 1.